The 8 T cell receptor beta chains given below trace back to one sample, sequenced in a study of cytomegalovirus exposure and HLA in healthy donors. PCR was performed using 60 Vbeta and 13 Jbeta primers. Generated by immunoSEQ multiplex PCR, the TCRdb table keeps only in-frame clones and is missing some. The table has approximately 150,000 clones, roughly 10% seen once. Material: PBMCs. These receptors were collected from a male donor in good health and CMV-seronegative.

This rearrangement joins TRBV6-5 to TRBJ1-4; D is unclear. Trimming removed 2 bases at V and 0 bases at J, with 7 bases between. CDR3 length: 15 residues. Germline CDR1 is MNHEY and CDR2 is SVGAGI. The CDR3 reads CASSYERATNEKLFF. In DNA, the CDR3 is TGTGCCAGCAGTTACGAGAGAGCAACTAATGAAAAACTGTTTTTT.

The rearrangement links TRBV28 to TRBJ2-7, with 7 bases identical to TRBD2. Losses at the gene ends were 4 bases for V and 5 bases for J; bases not matched to a gene: 5. This CDR3 region has 13 residues. In germline, CDR1 is MDHEN, CDR2 SYDVKM. CDR3 sequence reads: CASSSLASDEQYF. The CDR3 DNA is TGTGCCAGCAGTTCACTAGCGTCCGACGAGCAGTACTTC.

This chain joins TRBV27 and TRBJ2-5, with D possibly being TRBD2 (5 bases). The germline V gene encodes CDR1 MNHEY and CDR2 SMNVEV (reference sequence). This CDR3 contains 14 residues. Trimming left V 5 bases short and J 4 bases short, with 14 bases between. CDR3 nucleotides: TGTGCCAGCAGTGGGCCTCCCGGAGGAGAGACCCAGTACTTC. This sequence encodes CASSGPPGGETQYF.

The table lists this clone with a few counts. The chain couples TRBV4-3 to TRBJ1-4; tentative D call: TRBD1 (5 bases). The CDR3 covers 15 residues. Trimming shortened V by 1 base and J by 4 bases, and 10 bases separated the two germline ends. Per germline, CDR1 LGHNA and CDR2 YSLEER. CDR3: CASSQGTPVNEKLFF. The CDR3 DNA sequence: TGCGCCAGCAGCCAAGGGACACCGGTTAATGAAAAACTGTTTTTT.

This clone was picked up a small number of times. This chain connects TRBV10-2 to TRBJ2-2; TRBD1 aligns across 7 bases. The V and J ends lost 6 bases and 2 bases, in that order; junction bases with no gene match: 6. The CDR3 is 15 residues long. Germline V gives CDR1 WSHSY, CDR2 SAAADI. This chain's CDR3 is CASSAGQVNTGELFF. In DNA, the CDR3 is TGCGCCAGCAGCGCAGGACAGGTTAACACCGGGGAGCTGTTTTTT.

This clone was counted only a few times. The gene calls are TRBV7-9 and TRBJ1-1; D not certain. CDR1 is SEHNR, CDR2 FQNEAQ, per germline (reference sequence). Deletions cut 0 bases from V and 11 bases from J, with 10 bases between. The CDR3 runs to 12 residues. CDR3: CASSLAEVGAFF. The CDR3 DNA is TGTGCCAGCAGCTTAGCGGAGGTTGGGGCTTTCTTT.

This clone was counted a few times. The chain carries TRBV4-1 and TRBJ2-7, with D possibly being TRBD1 (5 bases). The CDR3 contains 17 residues. Trimming removed 0 bases from V and 0 bases from J, with 15 bases in between. Germline V CDR1 and CDR2: MGHRA, YSYEKL. The CDR3 protein is CASSQDPGNSRSYEQYF. The CDR3 nucleotides read TGCGCCAGCAGCCAAGATCCAGGGAATAGCCGCTCCTACGAGCAGTACTTC.

About this clone: The same CDR3 is also encoded by other DNA sequences in this sample. The chain couples TRBV5-1 to TRBJ1-2; TRBD1 matches 7 bases. This CDR3 contains 18 residues. Germline V gene lookup returns CDR1 SGHRS and CDR2 YFSETQ. With V trimmed by 4 bases and J by 1 base, 16 bases remained unmatched. This CDR3 is CASSSMGLEGAFNYGYTF. The CDR3 nucleotides read TGCGCCAGCAGCAGTATGGGCCTCGAGGGGGCCTTTAACTATGGCTACACCTTC.